The clone carrying this T cell receptor (beta chain) was seen only a few times. The antigen remains undetermined. The CDR3 totals 14 residues. V shed 0 bases and J shed 5 bases, with 10 bases lying between them. The V gene's germline CDR1 is LNHDA and CDR2 SQIVND (reference sequence). The data derive from a study of OX40 agonist ivuxolimab in advanced cancers. Autoimmune disease history or systemic immunosuppression was exclusionary. Only in-frame clones appear in the TCRdb table, and some are missing; sequencing was by immunoSEQ multiplex PCR. The table shows some 150,000 clones, with over 75% occurring only once. Study-level findings and limits: Low normalized clonal expansion also occurred in some nonresponding patients.

The gene calls are TRBV19 and TRBJ1-1, with D hard to call. Here the sequenced sample was CD4+ or CD8+ T cells sorted from blood, taken in a trial of the OX40 agonist ivuxolimab. This receptor was identified in an adult with an advanced solid tumor such as melanoma, head and neck, liver or kidney cancer. Here the CDR3 DNA reads TGTGCCAGTAGTATAGAACTCTCGGGGACTGAAGCTTTCTTT. It encodes CASSIELSGTEAFF.